The 24 T cell receptor beta chains presented below share a single source sample, sequenced in a study of CD8 T cells in ankylosing spondylitis. TCRdb re-derived calls from the 5' RACE reads in MiXCR, one entry per CDR3 protein. The repertoire holds about 700,000 distinct CDR3 sequences, with 19% as singletons. These TCRs are of unknown antigen specificity. Points from the study as a whole: Apparently characteristic of ankylosing spondylitis blood was a TCR beta motif (eight highly homologous variants).

The sequencing input was blood, either unsorted or a sorted T cell fraction (not recorded which). Receptors were obtained from a male donor with ankylosing spondylitis.

The V and J genes are TRBV28 and TRBJ2-1; 7 nucleotides agree with TRBD2. The CDR3 sequence is 15 residues long. J gave up 8 bases and V 6 bases, and 13 bases lay outside the gene matches. Germline lookup yields CDR1 MDHEN and CDR2 SYDVKM. The CDR3 loop reads CASSLRAGVSHEQFF. The CDR3 region has the DNA TGTGCCAGCAGCTTAAGGGCGGGAGTCTCGCATGAGCAGTTCTTC. Filled out from reference TRBV28 and TRBJ2-1, the complete variable domain reads DVKVTQSSRYLVKRTGEKVFLECVQDMDHENMFWYRQDPGLGLRLIYFSYDVKMKEKGDIPEGYSVSREKKERFSLILESASTNQTSMYLCASSLRAGVSHEQFFGPGTRLTVL.

This rearrangement joins TRBV4-2 to TRBJ2-7; 11 positions agree with TRBD2. J gave up 0 bases and V 4 bases, and 8 bases lay outside the gene matches. Germline V gives CDR1 LGHNA, CDR2 YNFKEQ. The CDR3 spans 17 residues. Here the CDR3 reads CASSPGTSGVSSYEQYF. In DNA form, the CDR3 reads TGTGCCAGCAGCCCCGGGACTAGCGGAGTTAGCTCCTACGAGCAGTACTTC.

This clonotype was observed many times. The chain has TRBV20-1 and TRBJ1-3; tentatively, D is TRBD1 (6 bases). The CDR3 length is 15 residues. CDR1 is DFQATT, CDR2 SNEGSKA, per germline (reference sequence). V was trimmed by 4 bases and J by 4 bases, leaving 17 bases between them. The DNA of the CDR3 is TGCAGTGCTAAAACAGGGTTTACTCACGGAAACACCATATATTTT. This sequence encodes CSAKTGFTHGNTIYF.

Only a few counts were recorded for this clonotype. The chain uses TRBV3-1 and TRBJ2-3; D possibly corresponds to TRBD2 (5 bases). The CDR3 sequence is 16 residues long. Germline V gene lookup returns CDR1 LGHDT and CDR2 YNNKEL (reference sequence). V lost 0 bases and J lost 0, with 10 bases in between. CDR3 residues: CASSQEVTISTDTQYF. CDR3 in DNA: TGTGCCAGCAGCCAAGAGGTGACTATAAGCACAGATACGCAGTATTTT.

This clonotype was found a few times. The chain combines TRBV12-3 or TRBV12-4 with TRBJ2-5; D is unclear. The length of the CDR3 is 15 residues. V gave up 1 base and J gave up 3 bases, with 12 bases separating them. In DNA form, the CDR3 reads TGTGCCAGCAGTTTAGATCTCGTTCTCAAAGAGACCCAGTACTTC. Its translation is CASSLDLVLKETQYF.

The rearrangement links TRBV7-9 to TRBJ2-2; D gene uncertain. Trimming removed 1 base from V and 8 bases from J, with 14 bases in between. The germline V gene encodes CDR1 SEHNR and CDR2 FQNEAQ (reference sequence). CDR3 size: 15 residues. This CDR3 reads CASSLGSQRSGELFF. CDR3 coding DNA: TGTGCCAGCAGCTTAGGTTCGCAGCGATCGGGGGAGCTGTTTTTT.

V usage is TRBV7-2 and J usage is TRBJ1-5, with unresolved D. The V and J ends lost 3 bases and 6 bases respectively, with 15 bases between them. Germline V gene data show CDR1 as SGHTA and CDR2 as FQGNSA. The length of the CDR3 is 15 residues. CDR3 DNA: TGTGCCAGCAGCTTGCTGGCGGGCGCGGTTCAGCCCCAGCATTTT. Amino acids: CASSLLAGAVQPQHF.

This clonotype came up a few times. The genes are TRBV27 and TRBJ1-1; D remains unclear. The CDR3 is made up of 13 amino acids. Trimming removed 2 bases at V and 4 bases at J, with 8 bases between. CDR1 MNHEY and CDR2 SMNVEV come from the germline V gene (reference sequence). CDR3 nucleotide sequence: TGTGCCAGCAGTTTAAGGCAGCTCACTGAAGCTTTCTTT. Protein sequence: CASSLRQLTEAFF.

This clonotype was detected only a few times. CDR3 sequence (DNA): TGTGCCAGCTCACTTCGTGGGGAGAAGGGGCACAATGAGCAGTTCTTC. Residues: CASSLRGEKGHNEQFF. The chain has TRBV18 and TRBJ2-1, with D perhaps matching TRBD1 or TRBD2 (5 bases each). The CDR3 totals 16 residues. Deletions cut 4 bases from V and 5 bases from J, with 18 bases between. Looked up from germline, CDR1 is KGHSH and CDR2 is LQKENI. Together with reference TRBV18 and TRBJ2-1, the CDR3 gives the full variable domain: NAGVMQNPRHLVRRRGQEARLRCSPMKGHSHVYWYRQLPEEGLKFMVYLQKENIIDESGMPKERFSAEFPKEGPSILRIQQVVRGDSAAYFCASSLRGEKGHNEQFFGPGTRLTVL.

The chain carries TRBV4-2 and TRBJ1-1, with D possibly being TRBD1 (6 bases). Trimming took 0 bases from V and 1 from J, leaving 18 bases between them. CDR1 and CDR2 from the germline V gene are LGHNA and YNFKEQ. CDR3 size: 18 residues. CDR3 in amino acids: CASSQETTHQGWNTEAFF. The DNA of the CDR3 is TGTGCCAGCAGCCAAGAAACCACACACCAGGGGTGGAACACTGAAGCTTTCTTT.

This clonotype has just a few counts. One end of the junction does not line up with germline, which may come from a read error. The rearrangement joins TRBV20-1 to TRBJ2-1; TRBD2 matches at 16 bases. CDR1 and CDR2 from the germline V gene are DFQATT and SNEGSKA (reference sequence). The CDR3 consists of 15 residues. The CDR3 region is CSASQGLAGGPGRIF. CDR3 bases: TGCAGTGCTTCACAGGGACTAGCGGGAGGGCCTGGGAGAATCTTC.

This clonotype has only a few counts. The rearrangement links TRBV20-1 to TRBJ2-1; possible D gene TRBD1, 5 bases. The CDR3 length is 16 residues. Trimming stripped 0 bases from V and 0 bases from J, with 12 bases between. CDR1 is DFQATT and CDR2 is SNEGSKA in the germline V gene (reference sequence). CDR3 amino acids: CSARDDSVRSYNEQFF. CDR3 nucleotide sequence: TGCAGTGCTAGAGACGACAGTGTCCGCTCCTACAATGAGCAGTTCTTC.

The rearrangement uses TRBV12-3 or TRBV12-4 and TRBJ2-7, with D maybe TRBD2 (5 bases). The CDR3 has 15 amino acids. V was pared by 5 bases and J by 3 bases, with 17 bases between. The CDR3 nucleotides are TGTGCCAGCAGTATGCCGGGAACATCCCACTACGAGCAGTACTTC. Translation: CASSMPGTSHYEQYF.

V is TRBV6-1 and J is TRBJ2-1; weak D call: TRBD2 (7 bases). This CDR3 region has 14 residues. The germline gives CDR1 MNHNS, CDR2 SASEGT. Trimming took off 8 bases at V and 0 bases at J, with 11 bases between the two ends. This CDR3 reads CASLGGPSYNEQFF. Here the CDR3 DNA reads TGTGCCAGCCTGGGGGGGCCCTCCTACAATGAGCAGTTCTTC.

This clonotype was recorded a few times. V is TRBV12-3 or TRBV12-4 and J is TRBJ1-3; 9 positions match TRBD1. This CDR3 has 17 residues. V shed 6 bases and J 3 bases; nucleotides not matched to a gene: 12. As DNA, the CDR3 is TGTGCCAGCAGCTTGCTCTGGACAGGGGCGGGTGGAAACACCATATATTTT. Residues: CASSLLWTGAGGNTIYF.

The chain has TRBV5-1 and TRBJ2-3, with a possible D match to TRBD2 (6 bases). V was cut by 0 bases and J by 1 base, with 9 bases left in between. Germline lookup yields CDR1 SGHRS and CDR2 YFSETQ. The CDR3 extends over 15 amino acids. In nucleotides, the CDR3 is TGCGCCAGCAGCTTGGAGAGACTAGGCACAGATACGCAGTATTTT. It is translated as CASSLERLGTDTQYF.

The chain is built from TRBV5-1 and TRBJ1-1, with TRBD1 matching over 8 bases. V lost 4 bases and J lost 3; bases outside the gene matches: 5. Germline V lookup: CDR1 SGHRS, CDR2 YFSETQ. The CDR3 extends over 14 amino acids. Here the CDR3 reads CASSDGQGHTEAFF. The CDR3, as DNA: TGCGCCAGCAGCGACGGACAGGGCCACACTGAAGCTTTCTTT.

This clonotype was seen many times. The chain couples TRBV10-3 to TRBJ2-1, with TRBD2 matching over 9 bases. The CDR3 spans 18 residues. Germline V CDR1 and CDR2: ENHRY, SYGVKD. Trimming removed 3 bases from V and 7 bases from J; junction bases left unmatched: 16. CDR3 amino acids: CAISDSSVWAGGPNEQFF. The CDR3 DNA sequence: TGTGCCATCAGTGATTCGTCGGTTTGGGCGGGAGGGCCAAATGAGCAGTTCTTC.

V usage is TRBV3-1 and J usage is TRBJ1-2; 7 bases line up with TRBD1. This CDR3 contains 14 residues. V lost 3 bases to trimming and J lost 4 bases; unmatched junction nucleotides: 5. Germline V gene sequence: CDR1 LGHDT, CDR2 YNNKEL (reference sequence). The CDR3 is CASSQGTAGYGYTF. The DNA of the CDR3 is TGTGCCAGCAGCCAGGGGACAGCAGGCTATGGCTACACCTTC.

This clonotype showed up just a few times. The chain uses TRBV6-1 and TRBJ2-7, with 9 bases identical to TRBD2. V dropped 8 bases and J dropped 2; count of bases not matched to a gene: 7. The CDR3 runs 14 residues. Germline V gene data show CDR1 as MNHNS and CDR2 as SASEGT. The CDR3 reads CASRREGGPYEQYF. For the CDR3, the DNA is TGTGCCAGCCGGCGGGAGGGGGGCCCCTACGAGCAGTACTTC.

This rearrangement joins TRBV5-1 to TRBJ1-1; the D is unclear. The CDR3 length is 14 residues. With 0 bases removed from V and 3 bases from J, the gap between germline ends came to 9 bases. Germline V lookup: CDR1 SGHRS, CDR2 YFSETQ. In DNA form, the CDR3 reads TGCGCCAGCAGCTTGGTTTGGGGAGACACTGAAGCTTTCTTT. Amino acid sequence: CASSLVWGDTEAFF.

The chain links TRBV7-9 to TRBJ2-7; tentative D call: TRBD2 (6 bases). This CDR3 contains 14 residues. CDR1 and CDR2 (germline): SEHNR, FQNEAQ (reference sequence). V was cut by 1 base and J by 4 bases, with 11 bases left in between. In DNA, the CDR3 is TGTGCCAGCAGCTTAGTGGAGGGGTTTTACGAGCAGTACTTC. Translated: CASSLVEGFYEQYF.

A few counts support this clonotype. V gene TRBV3-1 combines with J gene TRBJ2-7; D gene uncertain. This CDR3 spans 15 amino acids. V was pared by 4 bases and J by 3 bases, with 16 bases between. CDR1 is LGHDT, CDR2 YNNKEL, per germline (reference sequence). In nucleotides, the CDR3 is TGTGCCAGCAGCCCAGAGGTGGGTCAGCACTACGAGCAGTACTTC. Amino acids: CASSPEVGQHYEQYF.

This rearrangement joins TRBV20-1 to TRBJ2-5; D call uncertain. V gave up 6 bases and J gave up 1 base, with 9 bases separating them. The CDR3 consists of 12 residues. Looked up from germline, CDR1 is DFQATT and CDR2 is SNEGSKA (reference sequence). The CDR3 nucleotides read TGCAGTGCCAGCCGGGTCCAAGAGACCCAGTACTTC. This encodes CSASRVQETQYF.